The 30 T cell receptor beta chains in this list originate from one sample, sequenced in a study of CD8+CD57+ T cells in acquired aplastic anemia. Sequencing involved patients with CD8+CD57+ cell expansion previously shown by flow cytometry. TCR beta VDJ and CDR3 profiling used genomic DNA as template. One entry per CDR3 protein, called by TCRdb with MiXCR from the reads. The sample includes 130,000 or so distinct CDR3 sequences, nearly 40% seen only once; the top ten take 2.6%. Sequencing was done on a sample of sorted CD4+, CD8+, or CD8+CD57+ T cells (not recorded which) from PBMCs. The receptors derive from a human donor with aplastic anemia.

This clonotype was counted at least ten times. The gene calls are TRBV7-2 and TRBJ2-7; D perhaps matches TRBD1 (6 bases). CDR1 SGHTA and CDR2 FQGNSA come from the germline V gene. Trimming shortened V by 5 bases and J by 5 bases, and 13 bases separated the two germline ends. CDR3 length: 13 amino acids. CDR3 residues: CASSPMGAHEQYF. Here the CDR3 DNA reads TGTGCCAGCAGCCCCATGGGGGCTCACGAGCAGTACTTC. Full variable domain (outside the CDR3, taken from reference TRBV7-2 and TRBJ2-7): GAGVSQSPSNKVTEKGKDVELRCDPISGHTALYWYRQSLGQGLEFLIYFQGNSAPDKSGLPSDRFSAERTGGSVSTLTIQRTQQEDSAVYLCASSPMGAHEQYFGPGTRLTVT.

This clonotype was counted ten times or more. This chain uses TRBV9 with TRBJ2-3; 10 bases match TRBD2. The CDR3 sequence is 16 residues long. V lost 0 bases and J lost 6; bases outside the gene matches: 7. The germline V gene encodes CDR1 SGDLS and CDR2 YYNGEE. DNA of the CDR3: TGTGCCAGCAGCGTAGCTCAGCGGGGGGGCGGGGATACGCAGTATTTT. It encodes CASSVAQRGGGDTQYF.

This clonotype was recorded many times. Written as DNA, the CDR3 is TGTGCCAGCAGCCCACCACAGGGGGCGGGTGGAAACACCATATATTTT. Encoded protein: CASSPPQGAGGNTIYF. The chain has TRBV3-1 and TRBJ1-3, with 9 bases that match TRBD1. V was pared by 4 bases and J by 3 bases, with 7 bases of the junction left unmatched. Looked up from germline, CDR1 is LGHDT and CDR2 is YNNKEL (reference sequence). This CDR3 comprises 16 residues.

The chain links TRBV10-3 to TRBJ1-2, with 8 bases fitting TRBD1. This CDR3 has 12 residues. After removal of 10 bases from V and 6 bases from J, the junction contained 7 bases not matched to a gene. The germline V gene encodes CDR1 ENHRY and CDR2 SYGVKD. The CDR3 loop is CATADRVHGYTF. The CDR3 nucleotides read TGTGCCACTGCGGACAGGGTACATGGCTACACCTTC.

V usage is TRBV2 and J usage is TRBJ2-7, with 11 bases fitting TRBD2. After removal of 3 bases from V and 2 bases from J, the junction contained 6 bases not matched to a gene. Germline V CDR1 and CDR2: SNHLY, FYNNEI. This CDR3 is built from 16 residues. CDR3 region: CASSDSGLAGTYEQYF. CDR3 sequence (DNA): TGTGCCAGCAGTGACTCCGGACTAGCGGGTACCTACGAGCAGTACTTC.

This clonotype was seen repeatedly, ten times or more. The chain couples TRBV6-1 to TRBJ1-5; D is possibly TRBD1 (5 bases). V lost 7 bases to trimming and J lost 3 bases, with 13 bases between them. The germline gives CDR1 MNHNS, CDR2 SASEGT. This CDR3 is 14 amino acids long. DNA of the CDR3: TGTGCCAGCAAATTGGACACTAACAATCAGCCCCAGCATTTT. Protein sequence: CASKLDTNNQPQHF.

The chain couples TRBV7-6 to TRBJ1-2, with D perhaps TRBD1 (6 bases). There are 17 residues in the CDR3. CDR1 and CDR2 (germline): SGHVS, FNYEAQ. V was pared by 2 bases and J by 4 bases, with 20 bases between. The chain's CDR3 is CASSLWPKGQSFYGYTF. CDR3 nucleotide sequence: TGTGCCAGCAGCTTATGGCCCAAAGGACAGTCCTTCTATGGCTACACCTTC.

This chain connects TRBV29-1 to TRBJ1-1, with 8 positions matching TRBD1. With 7 bases clipped from V and 3 bases from J, the junction kept 1 base outside the gene matches. Germline CDR1 SQVTM, CDR2 ANQGSEA. CDR3 length equals 11 residues. The chain's CDR3 is CSAGGHTEAFF. The CDR3 DNA follows: TGCAGCGCAGGGGGCCACACTGAAGCTTTCTTT.

V usage is TRBV5-1 and J usage is TRBJ1-6, with D possibly matching TRBD1 (5 bases). Trimming pared 4 bases from V and 7 bases from J, leaving 15 bases between. Germline CDR1 and CDR2: SGHRS and YFSETQ. The CDR3 extends over 15 amino acids. The CDR3 spells CASSPEGSVNSPLHF. The CDR3 coding sequence is TGCGCCAGCAGCCCGGAGGGGTCGGTGAATTCACCCCTCCACTTT.

The V and J genes are TRBV7-2 and TRBJ2-2; maybe TRBD2 (6 bases). The CDR3 runs to 15 residues. V was pared by 5 bases and J by 4 bases, with 14 bases between. In germline, CDR1 is SGHTA, CDR2 FQGNSA. The DNA of the CDR3 is TGTGCCAGCAGCCCAACGGGGGTCCTCACCGGGGAGCTGTTTTTT. It specifies CASSPTGVLTGELFF.

V and J are TRBV5-1 and TRBJ2-3; 10 bases are a match to TRBD2. Looked up from germline, CDR1 is SGHRS and CDR2 is YFSETQ. V gave up 6 bases and J gave up 5 bases; unmatched junction bases: 9. CDR3 length: 15 amino acids. The CDR3 reads CASNLASGGGDTQYF. DNA for the CDR3: TGCGCCAGCAACCTGGCTAGCGGGGGCGGAGATACGCAGTATTTT.

V and J are TRBV6-2 or TRBV6-3 and TRBJ1-5; D might be TRBD1 (6 bases). Trimming took off 8 bases at V and 0 bases at J, with 23 bases between the two ends. The germline CDR1 and CDR2 sequences are MNHEY and SVGEGT. The CDR3 has 18 amino acids. The CDR3 here is CASGFSTRGEYSNQPQHF. DNA of the CDR3: TGTGCCAGCGGTTTCTCAACCAGGGGCGAGTATAGCAATCAGCCCCAGCATTTT.

This clonotype was detected ten times or more. The chain is built from TRBV9 and TRBJ1-1; a weak D match, TRBD1 (6 bases). Trimming removed 0 bases at V and 5 bases at J, with 11 bases between. From germline, CDR1 is SGDLS and CDR2 YYNGEE. The CDR3 runs 14 residues. The CDR3 sequence: CASSVEKGGTEAFF. The CDR3 DNA sequence: TGTGCCAGCAGCGTAGAAAAGGGGGGGACTGAAGCTTTCTTT. Combining the CDR3 with reference TRBV9 and TRBJ1-1 gives the whole variable domain DSGVTQTPKHLITATGQRVTLRCSPRSGDLSVYWYQQSLDQGLQFLIQYYNGEERAKGNILERFSAQQFPDLHSELNLSSLELGDSALYFCASSVEKGGTEAFFGQGTRLTVV.

With regard to this clonotype: This sequence may be a read error, since a much larger clone differs from it by one base. The chain combines TRBV11-1 with TRBJ1-2; 7 bases agree with TRBD1. This CDR3 has 16 amino acids. Germline V gene sequence: CDR1 SGHAT, CDR2 FQDESV (reference sequence). The CDR3 DNA follows: TGTGCCAGCACCCCTGGGAGGGGACAGATTATTGATGGCTACCCCTTC. Protein sequence: CASTPGRGQIIDGYPF.

V is TRBV20-1 and J is TRBJ2-2, with D hard to call. This CDR3 region has 14 residues. With 6 bases removed from V and 0 bases from J, the gap between germline ends came to 11 bases. Germline CDR1 is DFQATT and CDR2 is SNEGSKA (reference sequence). The CDR3 DNA is TGCAGTGCATCAGTAGGGTCGAACACCGGGGAGCTGTTTTTT. Translated, it gives CSASVGSNTGELFF.

This clonotype was detected ten times or more. This chain links TRBV14 with TRBJ1-2; TRBD1 might be the D (6 bases). Germline CDR1 is SGHDN and CDR2 is FVKESK. V shed 6 bases and J shed 8 bases, with 19 bases lying between them. The CDR3 is 14 amino acids. In nucleotides, the CDR3 is TGTGCCAGCAGTGGGTCACAGGGCGCGGTGGGCTACACCTTC. It codes for CASSGSQGAVGYTF.

This clonotype has more than one count but fewer than ten. The conserved closing phenylalanine or tryptophan is absent in this CDR3, likely reflecting a read error. The chain couples TRBV7-8 to TRBJ1-2; 7 bases align to TRBD1. There are 16 residues in the CDR3. Germline loops: CDR1 SGHVS, CDR2 FQNEAQ. V lost 6 bases, J lost 4 bases, and 14 bases stayed unmatched. The DNA for the CDR3 is TGTGCCAGCAGATTAACCTACGGACAGGAACGCTATGGCTACACCTCC. This sequence encodes CASRLTYGQERYGYTS.

The table lists this clonotype with many counts. V gene TRBV7-2 combines with J gene TRBJ2-2; TRBD1 matches at 9 bases. V lost 2 bases, J lost 1 base, and 11 bases stayed unmatched. Germline CDR1 reads SGHTA; CDR2 reads FQGNSA. The CDR3 contains 19 residues. The CDR3 nucleotides are TGTGCCAGCAGCTTACCGCGAAATAGGGACAGGGTGAACACCGGGGAGCTGTTTTTT. This codes for CASSLPRNRDRVNTGELFF.

This clonotype showed up just a few times. A read error is possible here, since a much larger clone lies one base away. The CDR3 does not end in the conserved phenylalanine or tryptophan, so this is likely a read error. This sequence joins TRBV2 and TRBJ1-1; D remains unclear. CDR1 is SNHLY and CDR2 is FYNNEI in the germline V gene. V lost 5 bases, J lost 6 bases, and 7 bases lay in between. CDR3 length: 11 amino acids. In nucleotides, the CDR3 is TGTGCCAGCAGTCCCGGACCTGAAGCTTTCCTT. It specifies CASSPGPEAFL.

This clonotype was observed a handful of times. A much larger clone is a single base away; this may be a read error. The CDR3 DNA follows: TGCAGTGCTAGAGACTCTGCGACCTACGAGCAGTACTTC. Translated, it gives CSARDSATYEQYF. The chain employs TRBV20-1 and TRBJ2-7; D unresolved. Trimming cost V 0 bases and J 2 bases, with 8 bases left between them. The CDR3 sequence is 13 residues long. Germline V gene sequence: CDR1 DFQATT, CDR2 SNEGSKA (reference sequence).

The chain has TRBV7-2 and TRBJ1-2; D gene uncertain. In germline, CDR1 is SGHTA, CDR2 FQGNSA. CDR3 size: 14 residues. Trimming cost V 4 bases and J 7 bases, with 16 bases left between them. The chain's CDR3 is CASSSSPDTIGYTF. The CDR3 nucleotides are TGTGCCAGCAGCTCCTCTCCAGACACGATTGGCTACACCTTC.

This clonotype was seen repeatedly, ten times or more. The chain recombines TRBV6-1 with TRBJ2-1, with D perhaps TRBD1 (6 bases). Between the trimmed V and J ends, which lost 4 bases and 8 bases, there was a span of 9 bases. Germline lookup yields CDR1 MNHNS and CDR2 SASEGT. The CDR3 totals 12 residues. CDR3 sequence (DNA): TGTGCCAGCAGTGCTACAGGGCATGAGCAGTTCTTC. It encodes CASSATGHEQFF.

Written as DNA, the CDR3 is TGCAGTGCTATCGGGGACCGCAATCAGCCCCAGCATTTT. Amino acids: CSAIGDRNQPQHF. The chain uses TRBV20-1 and TRBJ1-5; TRBD1 is a possible D gene (5 bases). The CDR3 is 13 amino acids. Germline lookup yields CDR1 DFQATT and CDR2 SNEGSKA (reference sequence). Trimming cost V 4 bases and J 2 bases, with 9 bases left between them.

There are many counts of this clonotype. The rearrangement joins TRBV10-2 to TRBJ2-7; 9 nucleotides align to TRBD2. CDR3 length: 15 amino acids. Germline V gives CDR1 WSHSY, CDR2 SAAADI. The V and J ends lost 5 bases and 0 bases, in that order; junction bases with no gene match: 5. CDR3: CASSFLAGSSYEQYF. DNA for the CDR3: TGCGCCAGCAGTTTTCTAGCGGGGAGCTCCTACGAGCAGTACTTC.

This clonotype qualifies as medium-sized (0.01 to 0.1%). CDR3 nucleotides: TGCAGCGCGGGACAGGGGTCCACAGATACGCAGTATTTT. Residues: CSAGQGSTDTQYF. The chain has TRBV29-1 and TRBJ2-3; TRBD1 matches 10 bases. The V segment lost 7 bases and the J segment 2 bases; nucleotides outside the gene matches: 3. This CDR3 has 13 residues. Germline CDR1 is SQVTM and CDR2 is ANQGSEA.

This clonotype was observed at least ten times. V and J are TRBV3-1 and TRBJ1-1; D perhaps matches TRBD1 (5 bases). The V gene lost 7 bases and the J gene lost 10 bases, with 16 bases spanning the gap. CDR1 and CDR2 (germline): LGHDT, YNNKEL (reference sequence). The length of the CDR3 is 12 residues. This CDR3 is CASTPNTGRAFF. In nucleotides, the CDR3 is TGTGCCAGCACCCCTAACACAGGTAGAGCTTTCTTT.

Worth noting for this clonotype: This may arise from a read error, as a much more abundant clone is one base away. The chain couples TRBV27 to TRBJ2-5; D is possibly TRBD1 (7 bases). This CDR3 contains 15 residues. The germline V gene has CDR1 MNHEY and CDR2 SMNVEV (reference sequence). V lost 5 bases and J lost 4, with 17 bases in between. Here the CDR3 reads CASSLGGRGRETQYF. The CDR3 DNA follows: TGTGCCAGCAGTCTGGGGGGCAGGGGGAGAGAGACCCAGTACTTC.

This clonotype was picked up many times. This sequence joins TRBV7-8 and TRBJ1-2; 9 bases match TRBD1. The germline V gene has CDR1 SGHVS and CDR2 FQNEAQ. The CDR3 has 17 amino acids. The junction had 14 bases not matched to a gene; V was cut back by 1 base and J by 8 bases. In nucleotides, the CDR3 is TGTGCCAGCAGCTTAGTTACAGGGGGCGCCGCCGGAGGAGGCTACACCTTC. This gives the protein CASSLVTGGAAGGGYTF.

This clonotype has ten or more counts. The CDR3 here is CASRTLGRPGTDTQYF. DNA for the CDR3: TGTGCCAGCAGAACCCTGGGAAGGCCAGGCACAGATACGCAGTATTTT. This sequence joins TRBV6-5 and TRBJ2-3; D is unclear. This CDR3 spans 16 amino acids. V shed 6 bases and J shed 1 base, with 17 bases lying between them. The germline gives CDR1 MNHEY, CDR2 SVGAGI.

This clonotype was found many times. V gene TRBV24-1 combines with J gene TRBJ1-1; D is uncertain. Germline values: CDR1 KGHDR, CDR2 SFDVKD. CDR3 length: 13 residues. Trimming removed 3 bases at V and 7 bases at J, with 11 bases between. CDR3 protein: CATSDPPGLEAFF. Here the CDR3 DNA reads TGTGCCACCAGTGATCCCCCGGGCCTTGAAGCTTTCTTT.